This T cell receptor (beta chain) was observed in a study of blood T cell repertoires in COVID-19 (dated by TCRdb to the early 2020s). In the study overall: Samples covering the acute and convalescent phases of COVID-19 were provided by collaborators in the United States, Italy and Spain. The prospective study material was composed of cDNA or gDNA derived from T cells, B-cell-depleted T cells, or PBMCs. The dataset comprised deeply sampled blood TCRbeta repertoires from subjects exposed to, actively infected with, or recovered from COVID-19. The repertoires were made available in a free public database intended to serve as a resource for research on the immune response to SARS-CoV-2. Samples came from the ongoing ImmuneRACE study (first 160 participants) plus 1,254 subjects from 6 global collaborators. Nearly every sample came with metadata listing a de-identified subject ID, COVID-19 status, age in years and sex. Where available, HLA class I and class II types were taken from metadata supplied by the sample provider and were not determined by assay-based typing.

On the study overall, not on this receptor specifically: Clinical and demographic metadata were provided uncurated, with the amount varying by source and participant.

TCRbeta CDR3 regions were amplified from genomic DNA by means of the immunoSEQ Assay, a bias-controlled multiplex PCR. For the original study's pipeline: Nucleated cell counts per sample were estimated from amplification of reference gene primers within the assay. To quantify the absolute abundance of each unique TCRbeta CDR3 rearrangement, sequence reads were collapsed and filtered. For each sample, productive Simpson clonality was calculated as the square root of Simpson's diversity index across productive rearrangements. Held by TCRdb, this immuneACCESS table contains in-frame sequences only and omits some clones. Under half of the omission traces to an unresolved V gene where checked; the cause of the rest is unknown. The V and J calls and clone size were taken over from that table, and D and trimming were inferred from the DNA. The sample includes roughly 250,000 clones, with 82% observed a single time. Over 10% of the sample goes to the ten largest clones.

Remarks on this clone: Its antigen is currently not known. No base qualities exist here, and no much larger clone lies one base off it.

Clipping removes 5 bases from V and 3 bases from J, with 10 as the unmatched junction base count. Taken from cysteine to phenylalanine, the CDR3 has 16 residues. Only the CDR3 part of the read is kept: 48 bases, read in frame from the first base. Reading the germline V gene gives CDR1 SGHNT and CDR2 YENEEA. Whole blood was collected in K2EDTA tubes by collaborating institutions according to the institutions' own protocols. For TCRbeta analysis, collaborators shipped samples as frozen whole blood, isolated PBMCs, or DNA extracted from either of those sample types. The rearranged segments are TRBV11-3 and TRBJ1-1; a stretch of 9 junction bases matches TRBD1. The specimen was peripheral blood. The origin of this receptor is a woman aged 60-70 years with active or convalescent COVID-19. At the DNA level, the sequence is TGTGCCAGCAGCAACAGCCTGGGACAGGGAGACACTGAAGCTTTCTTT. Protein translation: CASSNSLGQGDTEAFF.